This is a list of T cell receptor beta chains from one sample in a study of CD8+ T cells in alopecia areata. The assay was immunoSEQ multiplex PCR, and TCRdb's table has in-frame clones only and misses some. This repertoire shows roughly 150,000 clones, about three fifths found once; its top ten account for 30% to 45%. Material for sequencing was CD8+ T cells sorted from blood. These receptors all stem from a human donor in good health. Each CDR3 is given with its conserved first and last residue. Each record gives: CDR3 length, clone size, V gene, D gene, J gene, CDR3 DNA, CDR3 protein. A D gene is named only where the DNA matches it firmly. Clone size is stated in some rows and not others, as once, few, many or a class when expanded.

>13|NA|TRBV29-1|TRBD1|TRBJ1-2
TGCAGCGTTGATGAGGGGACAGTTTATGGCTACACCTTC
CSVDEGTVYGYTF
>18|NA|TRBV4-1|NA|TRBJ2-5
TGCGCCAGCAGCCAGTGGACAGAATCCCGCCGTCGAGGAGAGACCCAGTACTTC
CASSQWTESRRRGETQYF
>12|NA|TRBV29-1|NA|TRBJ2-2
TGCAGCGTTGAACTGGTACCCGGGGAGCTGTTTTTT
CSVELVPGELFF
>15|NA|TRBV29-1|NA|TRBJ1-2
TGCAGCGCCGACTCTGGGGGTGGGGTCGACTATGGCTACACCTTC
CSADSGGGVDYGYTF
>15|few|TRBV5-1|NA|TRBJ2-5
TGCGCCAGCAGCTTTATGTCACCGCGCATAGAGACCCAGTACTTC
CASSFMSPRIETQYF
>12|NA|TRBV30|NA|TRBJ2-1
TGTGCCTGGAAGAACATTCCCCATGAGCAGTTCTTC
CAWKNIPHEQFF
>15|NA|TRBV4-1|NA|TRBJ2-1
TGCGCCAGCAGCCAAGCGGAGGGATACTACAATGAGCAGTTCTTC
CASSQAEGYYNEQFF
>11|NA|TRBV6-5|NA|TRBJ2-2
TGTGCCAGCATGCTTACCGGGGAGCTGTTTTTT
CASMLTGELFF
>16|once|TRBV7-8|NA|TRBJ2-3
TGTGCCAGCAGCTCAGTAGTGAGACTCACCGAAGATACGCAGTATTTT
CASSSVVRLTEDTQYF
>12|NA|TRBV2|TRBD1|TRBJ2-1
TGTGCCAGCGGAGGACAGGGAAATGAGCAGTTCTTC
CASGGQGNEQFF
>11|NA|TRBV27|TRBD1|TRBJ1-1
TGTGCCAGCAGCACAGGGGCTGAAGCTTTCTTT
CASSTGAEAFF
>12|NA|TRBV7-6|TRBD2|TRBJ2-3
TGTGCCAGCAGCTCCGGGGGGGGTACGCAGTATTTT
CASSSGGGTQYF
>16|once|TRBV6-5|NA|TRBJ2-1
TGTGCCAGCAGTTACTCCGCTAGACCTGCCTACAATGAGCAGTTCTTC
CASSYSARPAYNEQFF
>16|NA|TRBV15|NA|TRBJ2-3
TGTGCCACCAGCAGAGGGGGAGGAGGAGGGGCAGATACGCAGTATTTT
CATSRGGGGGADTQYF
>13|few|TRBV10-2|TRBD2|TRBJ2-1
TGCGCCAGCAGCGCTAGCGGCCCCAATGAGCAGTTCTTC
CASSASGPNEQFF
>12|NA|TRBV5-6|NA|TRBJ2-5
TGTGCCAGCAGCTTGGGGGCTGAGACCCAGTACTTC
CASSLGAETQYF
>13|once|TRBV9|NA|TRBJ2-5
TGTGCCAGCAGCGTAGGCACTCAAGAGACCCAGTACTTC
CASSVGTQETQYF
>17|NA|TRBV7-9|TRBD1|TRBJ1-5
TGTGCCAGCAGCTCATCGGACAGGGTGTATAGCAATCAGCCCCAGCATTTT
CASSSSDRVYSNQPQHF
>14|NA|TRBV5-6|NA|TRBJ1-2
TGTGCCAGCAGCTTGGTTGGATCTAACTATGGCTACACCTTC
CASSLVGSNYGYTF
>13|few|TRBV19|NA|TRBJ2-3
TGTGCCAGTAGTATCCTCGGTGGAGATACGCAGTATTTT
CASSILGGDTQYF
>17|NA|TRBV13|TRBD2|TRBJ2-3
TGTGCCAGCAGCGGACTAGCGGGAGGTGTGAATACAGATACGCAGTATTTT
CASSGLAGGVNTDTQYF
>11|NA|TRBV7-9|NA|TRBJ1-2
TGTGCCAGCAGCTCTGGGAATGGCTACACCTTC
CASSSGNGYTF
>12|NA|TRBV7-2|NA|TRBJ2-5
TGTGCCAGCAGCTTTGAGGATGTGACCCAGTACTTC
CASSFEDVTQYF
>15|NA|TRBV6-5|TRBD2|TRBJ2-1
TGTGCCAGCATCCAGCGAAGGACTAGTCCCGGTGAGCAGTTCTTC
CASIQRRTSPGEQFF
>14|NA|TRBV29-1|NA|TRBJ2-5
TGCAGCGTTGAAGAAGGTCGAGACCAAGAGACCCAGTACTTC
CSVEEGRDQETQYF
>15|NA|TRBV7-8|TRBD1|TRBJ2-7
TGTGCCAGCAGCTTAGATCCAGGGGGTCTCGTCGAGCAGTACTTC
CASSLDPGGLVEQYF
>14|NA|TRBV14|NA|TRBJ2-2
TGTGCCAGCAGCCCACGGCCGAACACCGGGGAGCTGTTTTTT
CASSPRPNTGELFF
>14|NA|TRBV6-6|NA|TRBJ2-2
TGTGCCAGCAGTGTCGACACCTCCACCGGGGAGCTGTTTTTT
CASSVDTSTGELFF
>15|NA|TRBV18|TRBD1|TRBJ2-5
TGTGCCAGCTCACCACCTGGGGACAGGATGGAGACCCAGTACTTC
CASSPPGDRMETQYF
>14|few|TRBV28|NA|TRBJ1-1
TGTGCCAGCAGTTTAAGAGACAGCAACACTGAAGCTTTCTTT
CASSLRDSNTEAFF
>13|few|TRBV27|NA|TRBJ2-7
TGTGCCAGCAAGGTACTGGGAGGATACGAGCAGTACTTC
CASKVLGGYEQYF
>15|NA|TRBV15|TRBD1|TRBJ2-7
TGTGCCACCAGCACCGGACAGGCGACACCCTACGAGCAGTACTTC
CATSTGQATPYEQYF
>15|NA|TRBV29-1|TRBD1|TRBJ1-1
TGCAGCGTGAAAGGGGGCTTGGGTCTTACCACTGAAGCTTTCTTT
CSVKGGLGLTTEAFF
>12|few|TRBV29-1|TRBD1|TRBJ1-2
TGCAGCGTTCGGACAGGGGGCTATGGCTACACCTTC
CSVRTGGYGYTF
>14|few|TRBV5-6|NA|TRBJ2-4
TGTGCCAGCAGCTTAGGGGCGTCCAAAAACATTCAGTACTTC
CASSLGASKNIQYF
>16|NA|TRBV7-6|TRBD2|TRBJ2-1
TGTGCCAGCAGCTCCCCACTTAAGCGGGAGACAAATGAGCAGTTCTTC
CASSSPLKRETNEQFF
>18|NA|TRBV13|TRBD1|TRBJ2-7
TGTGCCAGCAGCTTGCTAATAGGAGGGACAGGGAGTTCCTACGAGCAGTACTTC
CASSLLIGGTGSSYEQYF
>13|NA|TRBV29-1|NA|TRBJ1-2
TGCAGCGTTGGAGGGACCGACGGCTATGGCTACACCTTC
CSVGGTDGYGYTF
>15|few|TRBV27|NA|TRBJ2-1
TGTGCCAGCAGTTTAGAATTGGGAGGTAGGGGGAAGCAGTTCTTC
CASSLELGGRGKQFF
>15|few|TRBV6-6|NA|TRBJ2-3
TGTGCCAGCAGTTCTGGCTCCGCAAGCACAGATACGCAGTATTTT
CASSSGSASTDTQYF
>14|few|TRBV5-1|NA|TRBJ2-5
TGCGCCAGCAGCTTGGAAGCGCTCGAAGAGACCCAGTACTTC
CASSLEALEETQYF
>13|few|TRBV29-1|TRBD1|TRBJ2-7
TGCAGCGTTTCGGGACAGAGCTCCTACGAGCAGTACTTC
CSVSGQSSYEQYF
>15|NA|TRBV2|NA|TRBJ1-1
TGTGCCAGCAGTGAGTGGGAGGAAGATGACACTGAAGCTTTCTTT
CASSEWEEDDTEAFF
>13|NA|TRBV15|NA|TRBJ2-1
TGTGCCACCAGCAGGGAGTTCCGGGATGAGCAGTTCTTC
CATSREFRDEQFF
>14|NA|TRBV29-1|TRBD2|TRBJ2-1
TGCAGCGCCCTACTAGCGGACACTGCCAATGAGCAGTTCTTC
CSALLADTANEQFF
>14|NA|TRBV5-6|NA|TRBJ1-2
TGTGCCAGCGCCCCGGGAGGGGCCGGCTATGGCTACACCTTC
CASAPGGAGYGYTF
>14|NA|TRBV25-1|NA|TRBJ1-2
TGTGCCAGCAGTGAATATGGTCAGGTCTATGGCTACACCTTC
CASSEYGQVYGYTF
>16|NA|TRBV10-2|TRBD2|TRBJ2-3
TGCGCCAGCAGTGAGCAGCTAGCGGGGAACACAGATACGCAGTATTTT
CASSEQLAGNTDTQYF
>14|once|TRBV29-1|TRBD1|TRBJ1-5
TGCAGCGAGAGGACAGGGGGGAGCAATCAGCCCCAGCATTTT
CSERTGGSNQPQHF
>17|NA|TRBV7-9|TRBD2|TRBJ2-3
TGTGCCAGCAGTACCACTCGGACTAGCGGAGTCACAGATACGCAGTATTTT
CASSTTRTSGVTDTQYF
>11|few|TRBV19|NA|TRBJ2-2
TGTGCCAGTAGTGGAGGGCTTGAGCTGTTTTTT
CASSGGLELFF
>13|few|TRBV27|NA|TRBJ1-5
TGTGCCACCTCCCGGGGGGGGAATCAGCCCCAGCATTTT
CATSRGGNQPQHF
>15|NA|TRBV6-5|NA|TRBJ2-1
TGTGCCAGCAGTTACTCGGGCGGGACCTACAATGAGCAGTTCTTC
CASSYSGGTYNEQFF
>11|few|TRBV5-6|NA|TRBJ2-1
TGTGCCAGCAGCTCCCCCAATGAGCAGTTCTTC
CASSSPNEQFF
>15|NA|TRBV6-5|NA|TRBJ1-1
TGTGCCAGCAGCCCCTCTACAGGGTTAAGGACTGAAGCTTTCTTT
CASSPSTGLRTEAFF
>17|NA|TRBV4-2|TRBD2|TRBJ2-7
TGTGCCAGCAGCCCTCGGTTAGCGGGAGGGCCGACCTACGAGCAGTACTTC
CASSPRLAGGPTYEQYF
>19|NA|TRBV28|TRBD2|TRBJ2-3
TGTGCCAGCAGTTTAATGGGGACTAGCGGGCCGTCTAGCACAGATACGCAGTATTTT
CASSLMGTSGPSSTDTQYF
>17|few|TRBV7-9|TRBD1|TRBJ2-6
TGTGCCAGCAGCTTTTCAGGACAGGCCCAAGGGGCCAACGTCCTGACTTTC
CASSFSGQAQGANVLTF
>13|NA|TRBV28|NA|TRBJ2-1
TGTGCCAGCAGTTTTAGGGTAGGGAATGAGCAGTTCTTC
CASSFRVGNEQFF
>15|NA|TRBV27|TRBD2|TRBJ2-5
TGTGCCAGCAGTCCCCTAACTAGCGGAAAAGAGACCCAGTACTTC
CASSPLTSGKETQYF